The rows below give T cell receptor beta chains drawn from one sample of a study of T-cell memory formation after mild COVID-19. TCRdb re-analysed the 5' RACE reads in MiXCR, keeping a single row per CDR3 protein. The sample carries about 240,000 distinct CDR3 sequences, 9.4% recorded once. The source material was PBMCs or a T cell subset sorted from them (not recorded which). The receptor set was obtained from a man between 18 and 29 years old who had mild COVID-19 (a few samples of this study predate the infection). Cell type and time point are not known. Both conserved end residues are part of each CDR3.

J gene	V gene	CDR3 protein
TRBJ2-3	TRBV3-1	CASSPSGGRSDTQYF
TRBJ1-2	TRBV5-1	CASGLTGAVGGYTF
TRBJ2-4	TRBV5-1	CASSHTTGGKNIQYF
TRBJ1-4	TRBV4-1	CASSQLLGQGEKLFF
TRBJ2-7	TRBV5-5	CASSRNLPGQISYEQYF
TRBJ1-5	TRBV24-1	CATSESHQPQHF
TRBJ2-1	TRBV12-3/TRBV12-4	CASTQGQLRVF
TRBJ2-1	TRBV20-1	CSAQPGALYNEQFF
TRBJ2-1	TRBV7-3	CASSFLAGGNNEQFF
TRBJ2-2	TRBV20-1	CSARPSATGELFF